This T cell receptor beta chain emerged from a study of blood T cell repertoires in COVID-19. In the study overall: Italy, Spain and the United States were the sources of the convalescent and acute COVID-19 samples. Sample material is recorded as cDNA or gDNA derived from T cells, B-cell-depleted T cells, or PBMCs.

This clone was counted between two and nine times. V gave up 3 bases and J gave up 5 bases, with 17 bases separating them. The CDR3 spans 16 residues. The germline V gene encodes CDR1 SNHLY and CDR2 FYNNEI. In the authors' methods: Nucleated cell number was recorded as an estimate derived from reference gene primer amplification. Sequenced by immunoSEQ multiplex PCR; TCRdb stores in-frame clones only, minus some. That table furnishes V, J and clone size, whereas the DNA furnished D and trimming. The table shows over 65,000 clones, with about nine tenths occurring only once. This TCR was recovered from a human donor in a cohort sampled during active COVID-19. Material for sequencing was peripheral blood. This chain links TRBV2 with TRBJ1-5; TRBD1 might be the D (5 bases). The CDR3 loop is CASSDGRDGSYQPQHF. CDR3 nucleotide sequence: TGTGCCAGCAGTGACGGCAGGGACGGGAGCTATCAGCCCCAGCATTTT.